This T cell receptor beta chain emerged from a study of cytomegalovirus exposure and HLA in healthy donors (dated by TCRdb to about 2017). For the wider study: An earlier analysis of 550 to 700 of the donors reported about 250 Gb of sequence data and 117 million unique TCR beta sequences from some 180 million T cells. An early release that covered some 630 HLA-typed donors contained approximately 300 gigabases of sequencing data and 80 million or so unique TCR sequences. Among the approximately 430 genotyped donors, approximately 82% belonged to the genetic ancestry cluster associated with self-reported Caucasian donors. The study was designed to test whether signatures of past pathogen exposure could be identified by cataloging public T cell receptors. Using immunosequencing, the study profiled T cell repertoires from 500 to 800 subjects and related those repertoires to cytomegalovirus serostatus. Besides the first cohort of 666 subjects, a separate validation cohort made up of around 120 different subjects was used. High-throughput TCR immunosequencing, statistical association of individual TCRs with disease status, and machine learning were combined to predict cytomegalovirus infection status. A later analysis re-examined previously published TCR beta repertoires from over 500 donors and added high-resolution HLA genotyping to investigate patterns of TCR occurrence. Rather than drawing on any new phenotypic data, the later analysis identified candidate immune exposures from TCR beta sequences and the way those sequences occurred across donors. An earlier analysis of fewer than 750 of the donors used high-throughput TCR beta sequencing to judge whether each TCR beta V gene segment behaved as functional or pseudogenic. Alongside the repertoire data, information on donor age, sex, ethnicity and CMV serostatus was compiled. A later genetic analysis took genome-wide SNP genotypes for about 55% of the roughly 670 donors and used that subset as a discovery cohort. All discovery cohort repertoires had been generated using a single sequencing platform. Both class I and class II loci were covered by HLA typing, at four-digit resolution. Typing coverage varied by locus: roughly 620-640 donors for A, B, C, DRB1 and DQB1; under 550 for DQA1; around 610 for DPA1; approximately 450 for DPB1. Because of strong linkage in the cohort, five DR-DQ haplotypes were treated as single units for association and clustering. Among 300 to 500 genotyped donors of the cohort, an average of roughly 230,000 unique TCR beta nucleotide sequences was sequenced per donor, of which approximately 19% were non-productive.

Libraries came from the immunoSEQ multiplex PCR assay. The multiplex PCR relied on a mix of 60 forward primers for TCR Vbeta segments and 13 reverse primers for TCR Jbeta segments. Amplification of the CDR3 region of rearranged TCR beta genes was performed with a multiplex PCR assay on genomic DNA. The Illumina HiSeq System was used to sequence the amplified TCR beta libraries as 87-base-pair reads. The paper's data handling went like this. A later analysis tallied 75 million to 95 million unique TCR beta chains across the 600 to 700 repertoires, and around 12 million of those chains were shared by two or more donors. To remove PCR and sequencing errors, raw reads were error-corrected and collapsed into unique sequences using a nearest-neighbor algorithm that merged closely related sequences. Alignment of CDR3 sequences to IMGT reference sequences was used to assign V, D and J gene segments. For a sequence to be retained, a match of at least six nucleotides was required to both a V gene segment and a J gene segment. Rearrangements were called productive when the CDR3 lacked stop codons and stayed in frame with V and J; all others were non-productive. CDR3 was defined according to IMGT convention as the region running from the second conserved V-encoded cysteine to the conserved J-encoded phenylalanine. The earlier analysis of fewer than 750 of the donors excluded sequences that lacked an unambiguous match to a single V gene segment. An earlier analysis of 550 to 650 of the donors classified V segments as functional when productive rearrangements were above 56.7% and as segregating when the standard deviation between donors was above 5%. A statistical classification framework was built for diagnosing cytomegalovirus status from the catalog of TCR beta chain sequences. V and J gene assignment, in a later analysis, came from comparing TCR nucleotide sequences with IMGT/GENE-DB human TR gene sequences. The TCRdist pipeline was used in a later analysis to assign CDR3 sequences and most-parsimonious VDJ recombination scenarios. A later analysis defined each TCR beta chain by its CDR3 amino acid sequence plus V-gene family, and excluded reads lacking a unique V-gene family. To address suspected cross-contamination and a sequencing artifact, a later analysis removed over 500 highly shared, low-generation-probability nucleotide sequences. In a later analysis, a clonal expansion index was calculated for each public chain from normalized within-repertoire ranks of inferred template counts. In a later analysis, generation probabilities were computed using a VDJ recombination model fitted to out-of-frame rearrangements, and the results were checked against IGoR. A later analysis scored TCR-TCR, TCR-HLA and TCR-CMV co-occurrence with hypergeometric tests, applying a repertoire-size bias correction to TCR pairs. A later analysis estimated false discovery rates by permuting HLA or CMV assignments 20 times. In a later analysis, co-occurring TCRs were grouped using DBSCAN, with TCRdist sequence similarity added in when clustering inside HLA-allele-positive subsets. For co-occurrence clustering, repertoires with fewer than 30,000 or more than 120,000 public chains were excluded, along with a handful of repertoires with anomalous nucleotide sharing. Entries here come from immuneACCESS through TCRdb and include only in-frame sequences with V and J called. Some clones fail to appear in such tables; in the studies checked, an unresolved V gene covers under half of the shortfall, and the cause of the remainder is unknown. That table gives V, J and clone size, and the DNA gave D and trimming. This sample is represented by around 230,000 clones; around 83% of them were singletons. Of the sample, 0.24% is held by the ten largest clones.

Concerning this clone itself: Its antigen is not yet known. It has no much larger one-base neighbor in the sample; base qualities were not kept.

Looking up the germline V gene yields CDR1 MDHEN and CDR2 SYDVKM. Counted from cysteine to phenylalanine, this CDR3 has 15 amino acids. CDR3 DNA is the only sequence kept; it has 45 bases, read in frame from the first base. Trimming accounts for 3 bases at V and 6 bases at J, while the number of junction bases matched to no gene is 10. What the work shows at the level of the full study, not this receptor alone: Because HLA typing was unavailable for some donors at each locus, only the typed subset was used in association tests. Because the 87-base-pair reads could not distinguish some IMGT-functional V segments, including TRBV6-2 and TRBV6-3, those segments were excluded. The authors suggested that the approach could potentially be extended to other disease states and immunological phenotypes. A few of the identified cytomegalovirus-associated TCR beta chains were confirmed in vitro to be specific for cytomegalovirus antigens. Compared with the approximately 700-donor mean, donors in an Asian-associated ancestry cluster had fewer N-insertions in productive TCRs, according to a later genetic analysis. For the cohort, immune exposure information was limited to CMV serostatus. In both the original and validation cohorts, the classifier was reported to diagnose cytomegalovirus status with high specificity and sensitivity. The study listed over 150 TCR beta chains as associated with cytomegalovirus. Only TCR beta chains were sequenced in this cohort, and the absence of alpha or paired-chain data limited detectable features. Presence/absence analyses assumed roughly uniform sequencing depth across donors, an assumption that may not hold. A later genetic analysis associated a missense DCLRE1C variant with V-gene and J-gene trimming of TCR beta chains, and an independent cohort replicated the association. A later analysis found that most CMV-associated TCR beta chains appeared HLA-restricted, with HLA associations seemingly driven largely by CMV exposure. A later analysis associated 15,000 to 20,000 TCR beta sequences with specific HLA alleles at a false discovery rate of 0.05. In a later analysis, HLA-associated TCR beta chains showed more clonal expansion and lower generation probabilities than non-associated chains that were equally common. A later analysis reported that several top co-occurrence clusters appeared linked to parvovirus B19, influenza, CMV and Epstein-Barr virus. A group of highly shared sequence variants was considered likely to be a technical artifact of the sequencing pipeline. Linkage disequilibrium might explain the correlated functional status among segregating V segments, but an unknown experimental factor could not be ruled out. An earlier analysis of approximately 600 of the donors showed that most TCR beta V segments appeared in productive rearrangements either about 90% or about 30% of the time, which broadly matched IMGT annotations. When HLA alleles, especially DR and DQ, strongly co-occurred, TCR associations were difficult to assign to individual alleles. Most TCR sequences were observed very rarely across donors, whereas some public TCRs were present in many individuals. A further reported finding was that TCR beta sequences accurately predicted the HLA-A and HLA-B alleles for most subjects in the first cohort. Because counts were too low, roughly 17 rarely observed V segments, including chromosome 9 orphons, were left out of the earlier analysis of 500 to 650 of the donors. In a later analysis, TCR association rates were found to vary across HLA loci, with the most associated TCRs seen for DRB1 alleles and the fewest for HLA-C alleles.

The cohort consisted of more than 650 healthy bone marrow donors. Cohort members were all nominally healthy when sampled, although unrecorded immune exposures were likely present. The donor tested CMV seronegative and was one of the 352 seronegative cohort members. A peripheral blood sample was provided by each donor, and peripheral blood mononuclear cells were used for TCR beta sequencing. Genomic DNA extraction from the blood cell samples was performed with the Qiagen DNeasy Blood Extraction Kit. This clonotype was obtained from a girl aged 2 to 10 in good health and CMV-seronegative. The sequenced material came from PBMCs. The sequence joins TRBV28 to TRBJ2-7, and TRBD1 aligns with 8 junction nucleotides. The nucleotides are TGTGCCAGCAGTTTCCCCGGACAGGGAGGCGGCGAGCAGTACTTC. Its translation is CASSFPGQGGGEQYF.